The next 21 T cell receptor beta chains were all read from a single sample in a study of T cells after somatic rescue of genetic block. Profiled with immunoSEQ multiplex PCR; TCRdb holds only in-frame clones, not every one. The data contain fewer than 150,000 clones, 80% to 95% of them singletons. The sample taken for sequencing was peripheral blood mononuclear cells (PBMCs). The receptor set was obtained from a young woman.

The CDR3 DNA follows: TGCGCCAGCAGCCCGGAGGGGACAGGGCCCCCATACAATGAGCAGTTCTTC. Translating it yields CASSPEGTGPPYNEQFF. The chain carries TRBV4-1 and TRBJ2-1; 9 bases map to TRBD1. With 4 bases clipped from V and 4 bases from J, the junction kept 11 bases outside the gene matches. This CDR3 comprises 17 residues. Per germline, CDR1 MGHRA and CDR2 YSYEKL.

This CDR3 reads CASNAQGNTEAFF. The CDR3 nucleotides are TGTGCCAGCAATGCTCAGGGGAACACTGAAGCTTTCTTT. The chain uses TRBV2 and TRBJ1-1; the D gene is possibly TRBD1 (5 bases). In germline, CDR1 is SNHLY, CDR2 FYNNEI. V lost 7 bases to trimming and J lost 1 base, with 10 bases between them. This CDR3 region has 13 residues.

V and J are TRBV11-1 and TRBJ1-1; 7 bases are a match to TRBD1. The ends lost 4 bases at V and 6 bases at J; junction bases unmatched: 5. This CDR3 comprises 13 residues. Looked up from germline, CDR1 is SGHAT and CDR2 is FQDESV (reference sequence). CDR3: CASSYRGNPEAFF. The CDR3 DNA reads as TGTGCCAGCAGCTACAGGGGCAACCCTGAAGCTTTCTTT.

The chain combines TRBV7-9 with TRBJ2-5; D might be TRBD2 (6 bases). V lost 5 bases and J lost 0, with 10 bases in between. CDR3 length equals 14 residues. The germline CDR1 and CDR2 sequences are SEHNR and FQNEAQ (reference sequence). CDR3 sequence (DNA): TGTGCCAGCAGCCCCAGGGACTACCAAGAGACCCAGTACTTC. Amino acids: CASSPRDYQETQYF.

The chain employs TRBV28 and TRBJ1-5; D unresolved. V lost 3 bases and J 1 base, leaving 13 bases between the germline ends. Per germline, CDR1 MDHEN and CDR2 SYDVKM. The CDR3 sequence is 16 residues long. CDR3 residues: CASSFLRLGSNQPQHF. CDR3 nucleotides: TGTGCCAGCAGTTTTTTAAGACTTGGGAGCAATCAGCCCCAGCATTTT.

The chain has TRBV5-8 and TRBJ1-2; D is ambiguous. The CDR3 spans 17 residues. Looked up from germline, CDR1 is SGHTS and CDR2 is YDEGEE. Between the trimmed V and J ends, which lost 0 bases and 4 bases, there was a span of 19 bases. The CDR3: CASSLDASGLSSYGYTF. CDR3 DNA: TGTGCCAGCAGCTTGGACGCCAGCGGCCTATCCAGCTATGGCTACACCTTC.

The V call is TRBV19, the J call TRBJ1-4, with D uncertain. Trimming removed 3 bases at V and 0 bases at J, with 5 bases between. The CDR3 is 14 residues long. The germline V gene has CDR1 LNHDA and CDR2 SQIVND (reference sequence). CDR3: CASSIGATNEKLFF. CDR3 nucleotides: TGTGCCAGTAGTATCGGAGCAACTAATGAAAAACTGTTTTTT.

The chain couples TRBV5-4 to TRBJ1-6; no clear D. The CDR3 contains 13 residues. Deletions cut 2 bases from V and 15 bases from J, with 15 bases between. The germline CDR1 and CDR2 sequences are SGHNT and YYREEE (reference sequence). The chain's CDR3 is CASSFTGSSLLHF. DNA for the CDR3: TGTGCCAGCAGCTTTACCGGGTCTAGCCTCCTCCACTTT.

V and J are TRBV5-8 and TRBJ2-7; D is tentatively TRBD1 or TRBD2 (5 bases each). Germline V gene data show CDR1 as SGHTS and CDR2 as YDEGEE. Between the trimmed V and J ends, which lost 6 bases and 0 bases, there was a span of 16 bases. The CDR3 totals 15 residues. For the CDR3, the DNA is TGTGCCAGCACCCCGGGGACGACGTTCTCCTACGAGCAGTACTTC. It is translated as CASTPGTTFSYEQYF.

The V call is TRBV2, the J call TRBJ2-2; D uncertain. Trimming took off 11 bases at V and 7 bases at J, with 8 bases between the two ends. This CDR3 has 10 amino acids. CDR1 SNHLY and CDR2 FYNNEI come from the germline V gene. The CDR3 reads CAVWGGELFF. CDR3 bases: TGTGCCGTCTGGGGCGGGGAGCTGTTTTTT.

CDR3 nucleotide sequence: TGCGCCAGCAGCCCCGACAGGGGGGAGCTGTTTTTT. It codes for CASSPDRGELFF. This sequence joins TRBV5-1 and TRBJ2-2, with D possibly matching TRBD1 (6 bases). This CDR3 is built from 12 residues. V was pared by 4 bases and J by 8 bases, with 9 bases between. The germline V gene has CDR1 SGHRS and CDR2 YFSETQ.

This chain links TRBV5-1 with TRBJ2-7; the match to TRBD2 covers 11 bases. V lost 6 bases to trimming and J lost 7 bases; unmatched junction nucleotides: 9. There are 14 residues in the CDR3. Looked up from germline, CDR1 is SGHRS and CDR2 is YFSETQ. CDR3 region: CASTLNPSGGEQYF. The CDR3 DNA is TGCGCCAGCACACTCAATCCTAGCGGGGGGGAGCAGTACTTC.

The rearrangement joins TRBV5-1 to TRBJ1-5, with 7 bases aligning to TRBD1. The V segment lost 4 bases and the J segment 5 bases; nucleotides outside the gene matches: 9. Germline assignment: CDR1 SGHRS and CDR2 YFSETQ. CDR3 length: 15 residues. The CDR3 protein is CASSLYAGGDQPQHF. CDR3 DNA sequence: TGCGCCAGCAGCCTGTACGCAGGGGGAGATCAGCCCCAGCATTTT.

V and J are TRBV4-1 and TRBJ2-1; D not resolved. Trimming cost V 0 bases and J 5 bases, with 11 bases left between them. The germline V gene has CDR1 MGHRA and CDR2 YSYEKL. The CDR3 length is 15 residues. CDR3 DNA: TGCGCCAGCAGCCAAGATTCCGACAACGACAATGAGCAGTTCTTC. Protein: CASSQDSDNDNEQFF.

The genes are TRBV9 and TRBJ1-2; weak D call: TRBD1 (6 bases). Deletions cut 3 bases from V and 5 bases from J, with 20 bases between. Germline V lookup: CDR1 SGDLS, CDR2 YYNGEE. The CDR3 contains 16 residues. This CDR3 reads CASSADRDKRGYGYTF. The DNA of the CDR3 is TGTGCCAGCAGCGCTGACCGGGACAAAAGAGGGTATGGCTACACCTTC.

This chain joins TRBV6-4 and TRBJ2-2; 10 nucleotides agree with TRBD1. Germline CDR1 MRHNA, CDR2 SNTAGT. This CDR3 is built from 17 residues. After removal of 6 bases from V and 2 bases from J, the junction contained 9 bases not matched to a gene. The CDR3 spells CASSAGTGVRNTGELFF. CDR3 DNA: TGTGCCAGCAGCGCTGGGACAGGGGTCAGAAACACCGGGGAGCTGTTTTTT.

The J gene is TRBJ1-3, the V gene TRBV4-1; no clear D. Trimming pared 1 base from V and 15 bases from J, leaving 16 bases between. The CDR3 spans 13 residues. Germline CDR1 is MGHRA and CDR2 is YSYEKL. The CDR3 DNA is TGCGCCAGCAGCCAAGTAATAATCACAGACCAATATTTT. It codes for CASSQVIITDQYF.

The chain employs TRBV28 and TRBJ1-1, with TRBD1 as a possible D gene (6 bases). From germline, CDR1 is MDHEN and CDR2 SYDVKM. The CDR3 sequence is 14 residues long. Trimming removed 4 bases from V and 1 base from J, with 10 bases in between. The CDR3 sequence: CASSWGQSNTEAFF. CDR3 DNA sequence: TGTGCCAGCAGTTGGGGACAATCGAACACTGAAGCTTTCTTT.

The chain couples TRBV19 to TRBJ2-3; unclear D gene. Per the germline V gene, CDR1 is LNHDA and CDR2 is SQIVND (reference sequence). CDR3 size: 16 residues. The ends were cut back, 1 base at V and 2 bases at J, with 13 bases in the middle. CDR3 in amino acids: CASSIGQISTTDTQYF. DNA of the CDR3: TGTGCCAGTAGTATAGGGCAGATCTCCACCACAGATACGCAGTATTTT.

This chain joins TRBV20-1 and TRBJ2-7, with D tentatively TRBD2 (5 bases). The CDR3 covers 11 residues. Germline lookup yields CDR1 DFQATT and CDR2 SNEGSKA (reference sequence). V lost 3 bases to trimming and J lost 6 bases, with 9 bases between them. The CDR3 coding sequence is TGCAGTGCTAGTACTGGGAGCGAGCAGTACTTC. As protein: CSASTGSEQYF.

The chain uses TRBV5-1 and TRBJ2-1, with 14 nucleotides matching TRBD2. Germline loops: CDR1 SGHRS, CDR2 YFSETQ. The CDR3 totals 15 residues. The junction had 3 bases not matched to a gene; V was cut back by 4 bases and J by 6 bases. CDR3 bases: TGCGCCAGCAGCACCGGGACTAGCGGGGGCAATGAGCAGTTCTTC. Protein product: CASSTGTSGGNEQFF.